The TCR beta chain under discussion was sequenced for a study of blood T cell repertoires in COVID-19. Overall study: Samples came from the United States, Italy and Spain, spanning acute and convalescent COVID-19. Sample material is recorded as cDNA or gDNA derived from T cells, B-cell-depleted T cells, or PBMCs.

This CDR3 is 17 amino acids long. Germline V gene data show CDR1 as SGHTA and CDR2 as FQGNSA. V was clipped by 1 base and J by 6 bases; unmatched bases: 11. This clone showed up just once. Here immunoSEQ multiplex PCR was the method, and the copy in TCRdb shows in-frame clones only, minus some. There are 250,000 to 350,000 clones in the sample; about 88% occur only once, and around 12% lies in the top ten. The chain is built from TRBV7-2 and TRBJ2-3; TRBD2 matches at 9 bases. The source is a woman aged 60-75 years with acute or convalescent COVID-19. The sample was peripheral blood. CDR3 nucleotides: TGTGCCAGCAGCTTAGTAGCCGTGGGACTAGCCCTGGATACGCAGTATTTT. Amino acid sequence: CASSLVAVGLALDTQYF.